This is a list of T cell receptor beta chains from one sample in a study of beta chain features in type 1 diabetes. Profiled with immunoSEQ multiplex PCR; TCRdb holds only in-frame clones, not every one. Among 300,000 to 450,000 clones listed, 15% to 20% were seen once. The sequenced material came from naive CD4+ T cells from blood. These receptors all come from a woman between 18 and 29 years old in good health. Both conserved end residues are part of each CDR3. The order of the fields is V gene, clone size, D gene, J gene, CDR3 protein, CDR3 DNA. A D gene is named only where the DNA matches it firmly. Some rows mark clone size as missing; the rest say once, few, many or name a class of expanded clone.

>TRBV5-1|-|-|TRBJ2-7
CASSFDAGVRYEQYF
TGCGCCAGCAGCTTTGACGCAGGGGTCAGGTACGAGCAGTACTTC
>TRBV6-1|-|-|TRBJ2-3
CASALAGSLTDTQYF
TGTGCCAGCGCCTTAGCTGGAAGTCTCACAGATACGCAGTATTTT
>TRBV7-2|-|-|TRBJ2-7
CASSFGQGGEQYF
TGTGCCAGCAGCTTTGGCCAGGGCGGAGAGCAGTACTTC
>TRBV18|-|-|TRBJ2-7
CASSKVGGRGEQYF
TGTGCCAGCTCAAAAGTAGGTGGGAGAGGGGAGCAGTACTTC
>TRBV7-2|-|-|TRBJ1-1
CASSRVGRGNTEAFF
TGTGCCAGCAGCCGGGTGGGAAGGGGTAACACTGAAGCTTTCTTT
>TRBV4-2|-|-|TRBJ1-1
CASSQAGRGNTEAFF
TGTGCCAGCAGCCAGGCCGGGAGGGGGAACACTGAAGCTTTCTTT
>TRBV7-9|-|-|TRBJ2-1
CASSLFRANEQFF
TGTGCCAGCAGCTTATTCAGGGCCAATGAGCAGTTCTTC
>TRBV29-1|few|-|TRBJ1-1
CSVERKLMNTEAFF
TGCAGCGTTGAGAGGAAGCTCATGAACACTGAAGCTTTCTTT
>TRBV29-1|few|-|TRBJ2-3
CSVGGQIESTDTQYF
TGCAGCGTTGGTGGGCAAATTGAATCCACAGATACGCAGTATTTT
>TRBV7-2|-|-|TRBJ2-3
CASSLDGGTSTDTQYF
TGTGCCAGCAGCTTAGATGGGGGGACTAGCACAGATACGCAGTATTTT
>TRBV5-4|-|TRBD2|TRBJ2-3
CASSYGTSGFTDTQYF
TGTGCCAGCAGCTACGGGACTAGCGGATTCACAGATACGCAGTATTTT
>TRBV7-8|-|-|TRBJ1-2
CASSLAQSANYGYTF
TGTGCCAGCAGCTTAGCGCAGTCAGCTAACTATGGCTACACCTTC
>TRBV29-1|few|TRBD1|TRBJ2-3
CSAERTGGPTDTQYF
TGCAGCGCAGAACGGACAGGGGGCCCCACAGATACGCAGTATTTT
>TRBV7-9|-|-|TRBJ2-5
CASSGRVTETQYF
TGTGCCAGCAGCGGCAGGGTTACGGAGACCCAGTACTTC
>TRBV7-2|few|-|TRBJ2-7
CASTPRGGPYEQYF
TGTGCCAGCACCCCCAGGGGAGGGCCCTACGAGCAGTACTTC